These 21 T cell receptor beta chains originate from one sample sequenced in a study of early T cells in non-severe SARS-CoV-2 infection. In TCRdb, the 5' RACE reads were re-called with MiXCR into one record per CDR3 protein. The table lists about 30,000 distinct CDR3 sequences, about 4.9% of them singletons, with under 6.5% in the top ten. Sequencing was performed on whole blood, taken at baseline. Receptors originate from an adult who was a healthcare worker with PCR-confirmed SARS-CoV-2 infection or an uninfected control (not recorded which).

This clonotype was detected ten times or more. The genes are TRBV6-6 and TRBJ2-1; 8 bases are a match to TRBD1. From germline, CDR1 is MNHNY and CDR2 SVGAGI (reference sequence). The CDR3 is 17 amino acids. The V gene end was trimmed by 0 bases and the J gene end by 8 bases; junction bases not matched to a gene: 12. CDR3 sequence reads: CASSYSITRTGIDEQFF. CDR3 DNA: TGTGCCAGCAGTTACTCGATTACCAGGACAGGGATAGATGAGCAGTTCTTC.

In DNA form, the CDR3 reads TGTGCCAGCTCACCAACGAACCTACTCGCCGATACGCAGTATTTT. It encodes CASSPTNLLADTQYF. The chain links TRBV18 to TRBJ2-3; D unresolved. The V and J ends lost 2 bases and 6 bases respectively, with 15 bases between them. Germline V lookup: CDR1 KGHSH, CDR2 LQKENI. This CDR3 has 15 residues.

The sample holds a few counts of this clonotype. V is TRBV3-1 and J is TRBJ1-1; D gene unclear. The V and J ends lost 2 bases and 6 bases respectively, with 16 bases between them. Germline CDR1 and CDR2: LGHDT and YNNKEL (reference sequence). This CDR3 has 15 amino acids. CDR3 loop: CASSQRYRVGSEAFF. The CDR3 DNA reads TGTGCCAGCAGCCAACGTTACCGGGTTGGATCTGAAGCTTTCTTT.

This clonotype was counted many times. The gene calls are TRBV19 and TRBJ2-6; no clear D. CDR3 length: 15 residues. Germline V gene lookup returns CDR1 LNHDA and CDR2 SQIVND (reference sequence). V dropped 3 bases and J dropped 1 base, with 7 bases sitting between them. The CDR3 is CASSIVRSGANVLTF. CDR3 nucleotide sequence: TGTGCCAGTAGTATTGTCAGATCTGGGGCCAACGTCCTGACTTTC.

This chain connects TRBV7-2 to TRBJ2-2, with D uncertain. V lost 1 base to trimming and J lost 4 bases, with 4 bases between them. The CDR3 totals 13 residues. Looked up from germline, CDR1 is SGHTA and CDR2 is FQGNSA. The CDR3 loop reads CASSLGATGELFF. CDR3 coding DNA: TGTGCCAGCAGCTTAGGGGCCACCGGGGAGCTGTTTTTT.

This clonotype appeared many times. CDR3 nucleotides: TGTGCCAGCAGTCCCCAGGAAAAACTGTTTTTT. It yields the protein CASSPQEKLFF. The V and J genes are TRBV27 and TRBJ1-4; no reliable D call. The CDR3 contains 11 residues. The V end was cut by 5 bases, the J end by 8 bases, with 6 bases between. From germline, CDR1 is MNHEY and CDR2 SMNVEV (reference sequence).

This clonotype was found many times. This chain uses TRBV29-1 with TRBJ2-7, with TRBD1 identical over 7 bases. The trim removed 6 bases at V and 7 bases at J, leaving 9 bases unmatched. Germline V gives CDR1 SQVTM, CDR2 ANQGSEA. The CDR3 spans 12 residues. CDR3 protein: CSVSLTGEEQYF. In nucleotides, the CDR3 is TGCAGCGTAAGCCTAACAGGGGAGGAGCAGTACTTC.

The genes are TRBV6-5 and TRBJ2-7; the D is unclear. V lost 7 bases to trimming and J lost 5 bases, with 12 bases between them. Germline V gene sequence: CDR1 MNHEY, CDR2 SVGAGI. The length of the CDR3 is 12 residues. This CDR3 is CASTNPANEQYF. CDR3 in DNA: TGTGCCAGCACCAACCCCGCCAACGAGCAGTACTTC.

The table lists this clonotype with many counts. CDR3 in amino acids: CASSYSDVAKNIQYF. The DNA of the CDR3 is TGTGCCAGCAGTTACTCGGACGTAGCCAAAAACATTCAGTACTTC. V usage is TRBV6-2 or TRBV6-3 and J usage is TRBJ2-4; no reliable D call. Between the trimmed V and J ends, which lost 0 bases and 0 bases, there was a span of 6 bases. Germline loops: CDR1 MNHEY, CDR2 SVGEGT. The CDR3 runs to 15 residues.

The sample holds a few counts of this clonotype. The chain recombines TRBV18 with TRBJ2-3; TRBD2 aligns across 8 bases. In germline, CDR1 is KGHSH, CDR2 LQKENI. The V and J ends lost 6 bases and 2 bases, in that order; junction bases with no gene match: 10. The CDR3 length is 16 residues. The CDR3 DNA reads as TGTGCCAGCTCTACAACGGTAGCGGGAAACACAGATACGCAGTATTTT. Protein: CASSTTVAGNTDTQYF. The whole variable domain, filled in from reference TRBV18 and TRBJ2-3, reads NAGVMQNPRHLVRRRGQEARLRCSPMKGHSHVYWYRQLPEEGLKFMVYLQKENIIDESGMPKERFSAEFPKEGPSILRIQQVVRGDSAAYFCASSTTVAGNTDTQYFGPGTRLTVL.

This clonotype appeared many times. This chain links TRBV20-1 with TRBJ2-3; D is perhaps TRBD1 (5 bases). Germline V gene data show CDR1 as DFQATT and CDR2 as SNEGSKA (reference sequence). The V and J ends lost 3 bases and 0 bases respectively, with 13 bases between them. The CDR3 loop spans 15 amino acids. In DNA form, the CDR3 reads TGCAGTGCTAGGGGGCGGAGCACTAGCACAGATACGCAGTATTTT. Encoded protein: CSARGRSTSTDTQYF.

The CDR3, as DNA: TGTGCCAGCAGCCGAACACTAGCCAAAAACATTCAGTACTTC. It encodes CASSRTLAKNIQYF. V usage is TRBV7-2 and J usage is TRBJ2-4; D is uncertain. The germline V gene has CDR1 SGHTA and CDR2 FQGNSA. V was pared by 5 bases and J by 0 bases, with 8 bases between. The CDR3 runs to 14 residues.

The sample holds many counts of this clonotype. The CDR3 coding sequence is TGCGCCAGCAGCTTCGGAGGTGAGGGGACCGGGGAGCTGTTTTTT. Encoded protein: CASSFGGEGTGELFF. The chain is built from TRBV5-1 and TRBJ2-2; D could derive from TRBD1 or TRBD2 (5 bases each). This CDR3 has 15 amino acids. Trimming took off 2 bases at V and 5 bases at J, with 13 bases between the two ends. From germline, CDR1 is SGHRS and CDR2 YFSETQ.

At least ten counts were recorded for this clonotype. The V call is TRBV30, the J call TRBJ1-2; D is perhaps TRBD1 (5 bases). CDR1 and CDR2 from the germline V gene are GTSNPN and SVGIG (reference sequence). Trimming left V 1 base short and J 4 bases short, with 19 bases between. The CDR3 is 16 amino acids. DNA of the CDR3: TGTGCCTGGAGTGGGGGGACCCCCCTAGCGGCCTATGGCTACACCTTC. Translating gives CAWSGGTPLAAYGYTF.

V gene TRBV5-1 combines with J gene TRBJ2-3; 9 bases fit TRBD2. Looked up from germline, CDR1 is SGHRS and CDR2 is YFSETQ. This CDR3 is 16 amino acids long. Trimming removed 2 bases from V and 1 base from J; junction bases left unmatched: 5. The CDR3 here is CASSLGGRAGTDTQYF. CDR3 DNA: TGCGCCAGCAGCTTAGGCGGGAGGGCCGGCACAGATACGCAGTATTTT.

This clonotype was seen many times. This sequence joins TRBV12-3 or TRBV12-4 and TRBJ2-6; D is perhaps TRBD2 (6 bases). The germline V and J ends were trimmed by 4 bases and 2 bases, with 6 bases remaining between them. This CDR3 is built from 14 residues. The CDR3: CASSWGAGANVLTF. The DNA of the CDR3 is TGTGCCAGCAGTTGGGGGGCTGGGGCCAACGTCCTGACTTTC.

This clonotype was detected many times. The chain employs TRBV5-1 and TRBJ2-7, with 9 bases identical to TRBD1. J gave up 6 bases and V 3 bases, and 7 bases lay outside the gene matches. Germline V lookup: CDR1 SGHRS, CDR2 YFSETQ. The CDR3 is 14 residues long. CDR3 nucleotides: TGCGCCAGCAGCTCCCCAGGACAGGGGACCGAGCAGTACTTC. It codes for CASSSPGQGTEQYF.

This clonotype was picked up a small number of times. This chain uses TRBV3-1 with TRBJ2-1, with TRBD2 identical over 7 bases. The CDR3 contains 14 residues. With V trimmed by 3 bases and J by 8 bases, 7 bases remained unmatched. Germline lookup yields CDR1 LGHDT and CDR2 YNNKEL (reference sequence). CDR3 in DNA: TGTGCCAGCAGCCATAGAATAGCGGGCGATGAGCAGTTCTTC. It codes for CASSHRIAGDEQFF.

The chain combines TRBV11-2 with TRBJ2-1; 9 bases are shared with TRBD1. The length of the CDR3 is 14 residues. With V trimmed by 4 bases and J by 6 bases, 4 bases remained unmatched. Germline CDR1 is SGHAT and CDR2 is FQNNGV. In DNA form, the CDR3 reads TGTGCCAGCAGCTACAACAGGGGGCCCAATGAGCAGTTCTTC. Translating it yields CASSYNRGPNEQFF.

This clonotype was seen at least ten times. The chain combines TRBV2 with TRBJ2-7; D ambiguous. The CDR3 is made up of 13 amino acids. V lost 6 bases and J lost 7, with 16 bases in between. Germline V lookup: CDR1 SNHLY, CDR2 FYNNEI. The CDR3 DNA follows: TGTGCCAGCAGCAAAGATAGCCGTGGGGAGCAGTACTTC. This gives the protein CASSKDSRGEQYF.

In this sample, this clonotype turned up many times. The chain recombines TRBV5-1 with TRBJ2-4; 8 nucleotides agree with TRBD1. The CDR3 runs to 17 residues. Germline V CDR1 and CDR2: SGHRS, YFSETQ. Trimming cost V 1 base and J 2 bases; bases outside gene matches: 8. The CDR3 is CASSLSQGALTKNIQYF. CDR3 DNA: TGCGCCAGCAGCTTGTCGCAGGGGGCACTAACCAAAAACATTCAGTACTTC.